This record covers a single T cell receptor (beta chain). Its specificity is unknown. Naive CD8 cells lacked CD45RO and underwent positive selection for CCR7, leaving out terminally differentiated effector memory CD45RA+ cells. This specimen belongs to a study of shared clonotypes between healthy human individuals. Study conclusions and caveats: As a rule, naive subsets had a larger estimated richness than memory subsets. Only blood samples were collected, and tissue repertoires likely differ.

The repertoire was sequenced with immunoSEQ multiplex PCR; TCRdb's copy has only in-frame clones and lacks some. The profile shows around 2,000,000 clones, approximately 94% of them singletons. V dropped 0 bases and J dropped 2 bases, with 15 bases sitting between them. Germline assignment: CDR1 MGHDK and CDR2 SYGVNS. The CDR3 consists of 17 residues. The J gene is TRBJ2-3, the V gene TRBV25-1, with D tentatively TRBD1 (5 bases). The sequenced sample was naive CD8+ T cells sorted from blood. The sequence was collected from a man aged 18 to 30 in good health. The CDR3 DNA sequence: TGTGCCAGCAGTGAATACTTACCAGGGTCGAACACAGATACGCAGTATTTT. This codes for CASSEYLPGSNTDTQYF.